This T cell receptor beta chain came from a study of blood T cell repertoires in COVID-19. Study information: COVID-19 samples collected from the United States, Italy and Spain covered acute and convalescent phases. The cDNA or gDNA used as material had been derived from T cells, B-cell-depleted T cells, or PBMCs.

Original data processing: Reference gene primer amplification yielded estimated nucleated cell counts. The assay was immunoSEQ multiplex PCR, and TCRdb's table has in-frame clones only and misses some. Clone size and V and J calls were adopted from that table, with D and trimming inferred from the DNA. The sample shows 93,000 or so clones, over 65% of them seen only once. This clone showed up just once. The sequenced sample consisted of peripheral blood. This sequence was found in a human donor in a cohort sampled during active COVID-19.

CDR3 sequence (DNA): TGTGCCAGCAGCCCGGACAGGATCAGTTATGGCTACACCTTC. Translated: CASSPDRISYGYTF. The V gene is TRBV6-2 or TRBV6-3, the J gene TRBJ1-2; TRBD1 agrees at 7 bases. Germline assignment: CDR1 MNHEY and CDR2 SVGEGT. V lost 6 bases to trimming and J lost 5 bases; unmatched junction nucleotides: 9. The CDR3 has 14 residues.